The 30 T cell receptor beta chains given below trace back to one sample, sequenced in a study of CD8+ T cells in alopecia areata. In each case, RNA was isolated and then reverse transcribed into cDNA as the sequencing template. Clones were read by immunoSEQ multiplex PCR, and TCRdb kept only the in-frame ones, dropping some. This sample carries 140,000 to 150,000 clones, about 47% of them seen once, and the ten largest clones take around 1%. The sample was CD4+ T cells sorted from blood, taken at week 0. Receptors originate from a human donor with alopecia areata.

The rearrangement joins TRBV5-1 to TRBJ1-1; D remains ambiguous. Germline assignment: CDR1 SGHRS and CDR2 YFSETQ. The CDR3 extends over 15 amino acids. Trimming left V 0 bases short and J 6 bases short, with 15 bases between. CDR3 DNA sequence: TGCGCCAGCAGCTTGGACAGCCCCACGAGCGCTGAAGCTTTCTTT. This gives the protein CASSLDSPTSAEAFF.

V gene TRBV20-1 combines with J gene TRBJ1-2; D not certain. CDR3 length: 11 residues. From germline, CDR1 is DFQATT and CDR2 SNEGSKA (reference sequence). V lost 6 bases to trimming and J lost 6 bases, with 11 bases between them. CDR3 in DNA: TGCAGTGCCCTCTTCCATGATGGCTACACCTTC. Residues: CSALFHDGYTF.

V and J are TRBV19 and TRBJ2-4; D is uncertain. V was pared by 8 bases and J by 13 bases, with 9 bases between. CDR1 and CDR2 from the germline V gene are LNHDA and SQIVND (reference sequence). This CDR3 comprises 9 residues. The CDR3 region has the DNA TGTGCCAGTCTGGTCTGGCAGTACTTC. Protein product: CASLVWQYF.

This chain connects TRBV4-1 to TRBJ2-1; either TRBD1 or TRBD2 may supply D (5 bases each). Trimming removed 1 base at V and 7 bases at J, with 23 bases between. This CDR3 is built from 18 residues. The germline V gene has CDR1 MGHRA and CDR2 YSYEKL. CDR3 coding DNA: TGCGCCAGCAGCCAAGGATTGGACTCCGGGACGTCGGGAAATGAGCAGTTCTTC. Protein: CASSQGLDSGTSGNEQFF.

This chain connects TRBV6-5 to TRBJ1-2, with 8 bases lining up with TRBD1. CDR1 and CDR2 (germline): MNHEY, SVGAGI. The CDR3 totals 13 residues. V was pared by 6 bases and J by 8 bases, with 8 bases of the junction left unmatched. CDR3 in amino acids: CASSRAGGRGYTF. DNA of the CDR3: TGTGCCAGCAGCCGGGCAGGGGGCCGGGGCTACACCTTC.

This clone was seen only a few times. The CDR3 here is CAWSYQGFTEAFF. CDR3 DNA sequence: TGTGCCTGGAGCTACCAGGGGTTCACTGAAGCTTTCTTT. The chain uses TRBV30 and TRBJ1-1, with D possibly matching TRBD1 (6 bases). The CDR3 covers 13 residues. V gave up 3 bases and J gave up 4 bases, with 12 bases separating them. Germline CDR1 is GTSNPN and CDR2 is SVGIG (reference sequence).

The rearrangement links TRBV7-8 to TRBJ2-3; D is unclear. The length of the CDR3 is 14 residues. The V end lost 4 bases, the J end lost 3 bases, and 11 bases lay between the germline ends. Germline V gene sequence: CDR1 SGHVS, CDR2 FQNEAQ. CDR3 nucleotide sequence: TGTGCCAGCAGCTCCAGATACCGGACAGATACGCAGTATTTT. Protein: CASSSRYRTDTQYF. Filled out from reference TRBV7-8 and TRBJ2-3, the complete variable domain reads GAGVSQSPRYKVAKRGQDVALRCDPISGHVSLFWYQQALGQGPEFLTYFQNEAQLDKSGLPSDRFFAERPEGSVSTLKIQRTQQEDSAVYLCASSSRYRTDTQYFGPGTRLTVL.

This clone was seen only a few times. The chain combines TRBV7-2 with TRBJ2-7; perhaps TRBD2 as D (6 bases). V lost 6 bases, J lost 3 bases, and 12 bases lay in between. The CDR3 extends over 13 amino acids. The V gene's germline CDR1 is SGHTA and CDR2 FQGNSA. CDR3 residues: CASRRDSNYEQYF. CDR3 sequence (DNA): TGTGCCAGCAGACGGGACTCAAACTACGAGCAGTACTTC. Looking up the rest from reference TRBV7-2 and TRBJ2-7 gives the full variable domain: GAGVSQSPSNKVTEKGKDVELRCDPISGHTALYWYRQSLGQGLEFLIYFQGNSAPDKSGLPSDRFSAERTGGSVSTLTIQRTQQEDSAVYLCASRRDSNYEQYFGPGTRLTVT.

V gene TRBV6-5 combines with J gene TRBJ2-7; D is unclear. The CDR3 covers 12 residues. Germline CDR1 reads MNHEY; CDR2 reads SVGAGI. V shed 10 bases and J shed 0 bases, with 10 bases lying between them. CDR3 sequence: CATHRDSYEQYF. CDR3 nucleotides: TGTGCCACCCACAGAGACTCCTACGAGCAGTACTTC.

The CDR3 protein is CASSQGQGLDGELFF. The DNA of the CDR3 is TGCGCCAGCAGCCAAGGACAGGGCTTAGACGGGGAGCTGTTTTTT. The V gene is TRBV4-1, the J gene TRBJ2-2; TRBD1 aligns across 7 bases. CDR1 and CDR2 from the germline V gene are MGHRA and YSYEKL. CDR3 length: 15 residues. V was pared by 1 base and J by 7 bases, with 6 bases of the junction left unmatched.

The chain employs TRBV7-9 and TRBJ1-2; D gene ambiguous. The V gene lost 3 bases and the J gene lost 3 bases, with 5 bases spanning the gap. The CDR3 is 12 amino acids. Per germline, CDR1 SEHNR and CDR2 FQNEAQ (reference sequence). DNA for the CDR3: TGTGCCAGCAGCTTTGGGGACTATGGCTACACCTTC. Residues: CASSFGDYGYTF.

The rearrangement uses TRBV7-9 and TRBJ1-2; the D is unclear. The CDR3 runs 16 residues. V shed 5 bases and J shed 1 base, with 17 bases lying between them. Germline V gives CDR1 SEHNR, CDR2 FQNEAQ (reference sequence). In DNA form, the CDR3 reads TGTGCCAGCAGCCCCTACCAGCAACTTCTTAACTATGGCTACACCTTC. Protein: CASSPYQQLLNYGYTF.

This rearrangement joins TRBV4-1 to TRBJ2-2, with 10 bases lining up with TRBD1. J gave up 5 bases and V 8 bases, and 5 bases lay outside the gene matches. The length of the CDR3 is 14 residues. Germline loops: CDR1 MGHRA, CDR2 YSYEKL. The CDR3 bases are TGCGCCAGCCGACAGGGGGCCGGGACCGGGGAGCTGTTTTTT. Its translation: CASRQGAGTGELFF.

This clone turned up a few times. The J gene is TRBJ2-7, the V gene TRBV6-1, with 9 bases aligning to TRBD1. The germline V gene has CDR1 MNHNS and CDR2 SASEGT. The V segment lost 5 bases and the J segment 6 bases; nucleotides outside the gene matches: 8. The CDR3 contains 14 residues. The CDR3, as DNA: TGTGCCAGCAGTATTCCGGGACAGGGCCGCGAGCAGTACTTC. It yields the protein CASSIPGQGREQYF.

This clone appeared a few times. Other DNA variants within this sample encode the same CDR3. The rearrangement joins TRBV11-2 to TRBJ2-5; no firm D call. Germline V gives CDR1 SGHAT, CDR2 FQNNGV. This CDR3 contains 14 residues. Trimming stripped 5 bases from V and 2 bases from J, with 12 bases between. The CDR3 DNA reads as TGTGCCAGCAGCCCAACTGGCAGACAAGAGACCCAGTACTTC. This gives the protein CASSPTGRQETQYF.

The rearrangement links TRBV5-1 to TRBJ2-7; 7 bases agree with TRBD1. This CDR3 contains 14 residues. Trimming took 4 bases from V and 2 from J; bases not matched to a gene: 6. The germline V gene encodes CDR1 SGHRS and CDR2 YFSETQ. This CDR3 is CASSTTGAAYEQYF. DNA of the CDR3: TGCGCCAGCAGCACAACAGGGGCAGCCTACGAGCAGTACTTC. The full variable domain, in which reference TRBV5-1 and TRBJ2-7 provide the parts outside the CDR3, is KAGVTQTPRYLIKTRGQQVTLSCSPISGHRSVSWYQQTPGQGLQFLFEYFSETQRNKGNFPGRFSGRQFSNSRSEMNVSTLELGDSALYLCASSTTGAAYEQYFGPGTRLTVT.

The CDR3 DNA is TGCGCCACCTCTTGGGTTGAGACCCAGTACTTC. Encoded protein: CATSWVETQYF. This chain connects TRBV10-2 to TRBJ2-5; D gene uncertain. The CDR3 covers 11 residues. Trimming removed 10 bases from V and 5 bases from J, with 11 bases in between. Germline values: CDR1 WSHSY, CDR2 SAAADI.

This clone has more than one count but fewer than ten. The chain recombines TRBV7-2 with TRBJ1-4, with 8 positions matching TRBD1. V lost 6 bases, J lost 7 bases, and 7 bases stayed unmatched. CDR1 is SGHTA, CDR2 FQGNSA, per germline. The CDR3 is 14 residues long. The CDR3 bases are TGTGCCAGCAGTCGGGACAGGTGGAGTGAAAAACTGTTTTTT. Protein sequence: CASSRDRWSEKLFF.

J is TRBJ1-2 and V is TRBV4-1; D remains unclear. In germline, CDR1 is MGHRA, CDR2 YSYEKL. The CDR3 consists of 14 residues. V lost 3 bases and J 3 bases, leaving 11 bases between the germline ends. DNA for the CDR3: TGCGCCAGCAGCCATCAAACTACCGACTATGGCTACACCTTC. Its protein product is CASSHQTTDYGYTF.

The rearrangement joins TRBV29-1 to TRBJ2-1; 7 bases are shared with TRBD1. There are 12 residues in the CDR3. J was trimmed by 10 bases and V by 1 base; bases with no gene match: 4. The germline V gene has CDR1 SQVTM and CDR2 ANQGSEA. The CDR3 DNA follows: TGCAGCGTTGAAGGACGGACAGGAGAGCAGTTCTTC. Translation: CSVEGRTGEQFF.

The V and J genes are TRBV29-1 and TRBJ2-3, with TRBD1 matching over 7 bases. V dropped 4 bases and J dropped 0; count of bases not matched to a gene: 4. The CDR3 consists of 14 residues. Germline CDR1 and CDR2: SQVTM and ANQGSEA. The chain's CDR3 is CSVGRDSSTDTQYF. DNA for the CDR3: TGCAGCGTTGGAAGGGACAGTAGCACAGATACGCAGTATTTT.

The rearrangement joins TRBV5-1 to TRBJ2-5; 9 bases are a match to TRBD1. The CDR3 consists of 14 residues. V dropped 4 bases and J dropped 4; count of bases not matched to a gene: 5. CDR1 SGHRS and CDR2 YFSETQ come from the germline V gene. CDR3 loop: CASSKTGGGETQYF. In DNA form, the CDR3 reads TGCGCCAGCAGCAAAACAGGGGGCGGAGAGACCCAGTACTTC.

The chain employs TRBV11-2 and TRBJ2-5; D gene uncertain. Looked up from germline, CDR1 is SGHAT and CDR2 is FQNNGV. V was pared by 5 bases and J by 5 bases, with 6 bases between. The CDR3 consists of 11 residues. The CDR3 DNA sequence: TGTGCCAGCAGCGTTGGTGAGACCCAGTACTTC. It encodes CASSVGETQYF.

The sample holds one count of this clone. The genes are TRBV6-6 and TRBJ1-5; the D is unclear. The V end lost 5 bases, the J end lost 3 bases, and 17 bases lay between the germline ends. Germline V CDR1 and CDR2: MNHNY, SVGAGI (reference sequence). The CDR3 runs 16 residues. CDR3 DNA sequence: TGTGCCAGCAGTGTTTCCCGGGTCCAACTCAATCAGCCCCAGCATTTT. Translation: CASSVSRVQLNQPQHF.

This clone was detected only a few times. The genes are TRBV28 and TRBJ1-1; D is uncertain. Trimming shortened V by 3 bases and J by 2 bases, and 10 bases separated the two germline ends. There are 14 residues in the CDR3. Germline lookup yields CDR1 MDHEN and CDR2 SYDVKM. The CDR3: CASSLFRRNTEAFF. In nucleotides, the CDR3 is TGTGCCAGCAGTTTGTTCAGGAGAAACACTGAAGCTTTCTTT.

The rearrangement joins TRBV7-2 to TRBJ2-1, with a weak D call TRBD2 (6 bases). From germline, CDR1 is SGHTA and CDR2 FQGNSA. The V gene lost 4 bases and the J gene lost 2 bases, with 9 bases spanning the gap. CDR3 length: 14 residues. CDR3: CASSSRGTYNEQFF. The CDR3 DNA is TGTGCCAGCAGCTCCCGCGGGACCTACAATGAGCAGTTCTTC.

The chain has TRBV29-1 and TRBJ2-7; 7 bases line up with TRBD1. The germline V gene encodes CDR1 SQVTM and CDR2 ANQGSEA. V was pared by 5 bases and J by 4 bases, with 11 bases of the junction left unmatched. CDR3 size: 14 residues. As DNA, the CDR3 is TGCAGCGTTCCCAAAGGACAGGCCGGATACGAGCAGTACTTC. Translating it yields CSVPKGQAGYEQYF.

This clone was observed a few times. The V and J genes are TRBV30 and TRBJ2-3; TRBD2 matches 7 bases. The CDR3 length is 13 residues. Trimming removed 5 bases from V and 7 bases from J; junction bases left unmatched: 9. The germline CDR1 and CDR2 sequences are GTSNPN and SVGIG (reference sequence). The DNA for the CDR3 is TGTGCCTGGTCCAGCGGGATGGGGAATACGCAGTATTTT. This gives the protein CAWSSGMGNTQYF.

CDR3 amino acids: CSVGQWKETQYF. The CDR3 DNA follows: TGCAGCGTTGGACAGTGGAAAGAGACCCAGTACTTC. The J gene is TRBJ2-5, the V gene TRBV29-1, with a tentative D call TRBD1 (5 bases). Trimming stripped 4 bases from V and 3 bases from J, with 9 bases between. The CDR3 consists of 12 residues. CDR1 SQVTM and CDR2 ANQGSEA come from the germline V gene.

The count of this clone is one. The DNA for the CDR3 is TGTGCCAGTAGCCAAACTAGCGGAAGCTCCTACGAGCAGTACTTC. Its protein is CASSQTSGSSYEQYF. V and J are TRBV19 and TRBJ2-7; 8 nucleotides match TRBD2. The ends lost 6 bases at V and 0 bases at J; junction bases unmatched: 7. Per germline, CDR1 LNHDA and CDR2 SQIVND (reference sequence). The CDR3 contains 15 residues.